Sequencing of this T cell receptor (beta chain) was carried out in a study of T cell repertoires in cytomegalovirus infection. Overall study: It can be stated that public TCR beta signatures indicated CMV infection as well as a matching HLA type. Findings of the study overall: Across the ex vivo response, the dominant clonotypes were HLA-C-restricted CMV-specific TCR beta clonotypes.

TCRdb reprocessed the reads with MiXCR, giving one entry per CDR3 protein. The sample lists about 530,000 distinct CDR3 sequences; 26% were seen once. About this clonotype: Its antigen remains unknown.

V lost 3 bases and J lost 6, with 15 bases in between. Looked up from germline, CDR1 is LNHNV and CDR2 is YYDKDF (reference sequence). The CDR3 contains 15 residues. The receptor was derived from a human donor in good health (CMV status not recorded). Some clones in this sample may be carry-over from other donors' samples. The chain recombines TRBV15 with TRBJ2-1; D possibly uses TRBD1 or TRBD2 (5 bases each). The sample taken for sequencing was PBMCs. The CDR3 DNA sequence: TGTGCCACCAGCAGGGACTCCGGGACGGGCAATGAGCAGTTCTTC. Translating it yields CATSRDSGTGNEQFF.